A single sample gave rise to the 3 T cell receptor beta chains below, sequenced in a study of post-analysis software for immune sequencing data. Study-wide results and limits: About 5 TRBV segments (TRBV5-6, TRBV5-1 and TRBV20-1 among them) occurred more frequently in patients than in controls.

Researchers reported that TCR beta cDNA libraries carried unique molecular identifiers. In TCRdb, the PCR reads were re-called with MiXCR into one record per CDR3 protein. The sample contains roughly 700,000 distinct CDR3 sequences, roughly 27% of which appear only once. Their antigen targets remain unknown. What was sequenced was blood. The receptor source for this set is a girl between 10 and 17 years old with multiple sclerosis.

The genes are TRBV5-5 and TRBJ2-3, with D possibly matching TRBD2 (6 bases). CDR1 is SGHKS, CDR2 YYEKEE, per germline (reference sequence). This CDR3 has 17 residues. Trimming stripped 8 bases from V and 0 bases from J, with 22 bases between. Here the CDR3 reads CASGSTRTGVSTDTQYF. In DNA form, the CDR3 reads TGTGCCAGTGGATCGACCAGGACGGGGGTTAGCACAGATACGCAGTATTTT. Drawing the rest from reference TRBV5-5 and TRBJ2-3, the complete variable domain is DAGVTQSPTHLIKTRGQQVTLRCSPISGHKSVSWYQQVLGQGPQFIFQYYEKEERGRGNFPDRFSARQFPNYSSELNVNALLLGDSALYLCASGSTRTGVSTDTQYFGPGTRLTVL.

V and J are TRBV15 and TRBJ2-3; D is ambiguous. Germline V gene lookup returns CDR1 LNHNV and CDR2 YYDKDF (reference sequence). This CDR3 has 14 amino acids. The V end lost 1 base, the J end lost 6 bases, and 11 bases lay between the germline ends. CDR3 coding DNA: TGTGCCACCAGCAGAGCCCGTCTCGGGGATACGCAGTATTTT. As protein: CATSRARLGDTQYF.

The chain carries TRBV20-1 and TRBJ2-5; D is unresolved. Germline V gene sequence: CDR1 DFQATT, CDR2 SNEGSKA (reference sequence). The V and J ends lost 3 bases and 7 bases respectively, with 6 bases between them. CDR3 length: 10 amino acids. The chain's CDR3 is CSASGMTQYF. The CDR3 DNA sequence: TGCAGTGCTAGTGGGATGACCCAGTACTTC.